The 18 T cell receptor beta chains reported below all come from one sample, sequenced in a study of CD8+ T cells in alopecia areata. It was cDNA, reverse transcribed from extracted RNA, that served as the sequencing template. The table came from immunoSEQ multiplex PCR; TCRdb's copy has only in-frame clones and leaves some out. Here the sample spans 130,000 or so clones, 45% to 50% being singletons. This specimen was CD8+ T cells sorted from blood, taken at week 0. The receptors originated from a human donor with alopecia areata.

The chain employs TRBV4-2 and TRBJ2-7, with D possibly being TRBD1 or TRBD2 (7 bases each). The CDR3 has 16 amino acids. CDR1 LGHNA and CDR2 YNFKEQ come from the germline V gene. V lost 0 bases to trimming and J lost 0 bases, with 12 bases between them. The CDR3 nucleotides are TGTGCCAGCAGCCAAGATCGGGGGGACAGCTCCTACGAGCAGTACTTC. Protein: CASSQDRGDSSYEQYF.

J is TRBJ1-1 and V is TRBV27, with D possibly being TRBD1 (5 bases). CDR3 length equals 15 residues. Trimming shortened V by 0 bases and J by 1 base, and 9 bases separated the two germline ends. CDR1 and CDR2 (germline): MNHEY, SMNVEV (reference sequence). CDR3 DNA sequence: TGTGCCAGCAGTTTATCTCGGCAGGGGAACACTGAAGCTTTCTTT. It codes for CASSLSRQGNTEAFF.

Points on this clone: At the DNA level, this CDR3 is encoded by other sequences in the same sample as well. This chain uses TRBV29-1 with TRBJ2-2; D is unclear. Germline lookup yields CDR1 SQVTM and CDR2 ANQGSEA. Trimming removed 4 bases from V and 5 bases from J, with 5 bases in between. The CDR3 has 11 residues. CDR3: CSVVGTGELFF. CDR3 bases: TGCAGCGTTGTAGGTACCGGGGAGCTGTTTTTT.

This chain uses TRBV7-9 with TRBJ1-1; weak D call: TRBD1 (5 bases). The CDR3 is 15 residues long. The V end was cut by 5 bases, the J end by 5 bases, with 18 bases between. Germline loops: CDR1 SEHNR, CDR2 FQNEAQ (reference sequence). CDR3 loop: CASSPRAGGGTEAFF. The CDR3 DNA reads as TGTGCCAGCAGCCCGCGCGCCGGGGGTGGGACTGAAGCTTTCTTT.

This clone turned up a few times. DNA of the CDR3: TGCAGCGTTGTAGCCGACATCTTTACCGGGACAGAGAGCAATCAGCCCCAGCATTTT. As protein: CSVVADIFTGTESNQPQHF. The V and J genes are TRBV29-1 and TRBJ1-5, with 7 bases matching TRBD1. The CDR3 has 19 amino acids. With 4 bases clipped from V and 1 base from J, the junction kept 19 bases outside the gene matches. The germline V gene has CDR1 SQVTM and CDR2 ANQGSEA.

CDR3 sequence: CASSWQGAYNEQFF. The CDR3 bases are TGTGCCAGCAGCTGGCAGGGGGCCTACAATGAGCAGTTCTTC. The chain has TRBV5-6 and TRBJ2-1; 7 bases fit TRBD1. This CDR3 has 14 residues. After removal of 3 bases from V and 2 bases from J, the junction contained 2 bases not matched to a gene. Germline loops: CDR1 SGHDT, CDR2 YYEEEE.

This clone was observed a few times. This chain joins TRBV29-1 and TRBJ2-7, with D possibly matching TRBD2 (5 bases). From germline, CDR1 is SQVTM and CDR2 ANQGSEA. Trimming left V 1 base short and J 2 bases short, with 9 bases between. This CDR3 is 13 amino acids long. CDR3 amino acids: CSVEGRGTYEQYF. The CDR3 region has the DNA TGCAGCGTTGAAGGACGAGGGACCTACGAGCAGTACTTC.

The genes are TRBV29-1 and TRBJ2-2, with 7 bases fitting TRBD2. This CDR3 is 17 amino acids long. The V segment lost 4 bases and the J segment 1 base; nucleotides outside the gene matches: 12. Looked up from germline, CDR1 is SQVTM and CDR2 is ANQGSEA. This CDR3 reads CSVAAHTAGVNTGELFF. In DNA form, the CDR3 reads TGCAGCGTTGCCGCTCACACCGCGGGGGTGAACACCGGGGAGCTGTTTTTT.

The chain employs TRBV7-9 and TRBJ2-7; TRBD2 might be the D (7 bases). Germline CDR1 SEHNR, CDR2 FQNEAQ (reference sequence). There are 15 residues in the CDR3. Trimming took 5 bases from V and 6 from J, leaving 20 bases between them. The CDR3 DNA reads TGTGCCAGCAGCCAGAAAGGGGGGGTAAGCCGCGAGCAGTACTTC. Its translation is CASSQKGGVSREQYF. The whole variable domain, remainder taken from reference TRBV7-9 and TRBJ2-7, is DTGVSQNPRHKITKRGQNVTFRCDPISEHNRLYWYRQTLGQGPEFLTYFQNEAQLEKSRLLSDRFSAERPKGSFSTLEIQRTEQGDSAMYLCASSQKGGVSREQYFGPGTRLTVT.

The V and J genes are TRBV4-1 and TRBJ1-6; D ambiguous. V lost 4 bases to trimming and J lost 10 bases, with 11 bases between them. There are 13 residues in the CDR3. Germline CDR1 is MGHRA and CDR2 is YSYEKL. CDR3 bases: TGCGCCAGCAGCCCCCGACTCGAGTCACCCCTCCACTTT. This codes for CASSPRLESPLHF.

This clone was observed a few times. The genes are TRBV7-8 and TRBJ2-2; D call uncertain. Per the germline V gene, CDR1 is SGHVS and CDR2 is FQNEAQ. The CDR3 has 15 amino acids. V shed 3 bases and J shed 5 bases, with 13 bases lying between them. The chain's CDR3 is CASSLGRLVTGELFF. CDR3 nucleotide sequence: TGTGCCAGCAGCTTGGGCCGGCTCGTAACCGGGGAGCTGTTTTTT.

This clone was seen a few times. This chain joins TRBV5-1 and TRBJ1-1; possible D gene TRBD1, 5 bases. This CDR3 spans 16 amino acids. The germline V gene encodes CDR1 SGHRS and CDR2 YFSETQ. The germline V and J ends were trimmed by 7 bases and 8 bases, with 27 bases remaining between them. The CDR3 loop is CASSPSRTGRGTEAFF. The DNA for the CDR3 is TGCGCCAGCTCTCCGAGCAGGACGGGACGAGGTACCGAAGCTTTCTTT.

This clone was counted a few times. Written as DNA, the CDR3 is TGTGCCATCAGTGAGTCGACCACGGATAATCAGCCCCAGCATTTT. Its translation is CAISESTTDNQPQHF. V is TRBV10-3 and J is TRBJ1-5, with D unclear. The V and J ends lost 0 bases and 4 bases respectively, with 10 bases between them. The CDR3 spans 15 residues. CDR1 ENHRY and CDR2 SYGVKD come from the germline V gene.

V usage is TRBV4-3 and J usage is TRBJ1-2, with D maybe TRBD1 (5 bases). V gave up 4 bases and J gave up 4 bases, with 16 bases separating them. This CDR3 spans 15 amino acids. CDR1 LGHNA and CDR2 YSLEER come from the germline V gene. Written as DNA, the CDR3 is TGCGCCAGCAGCCTCTACAGAAGGGGTGGCTATGGCTACACCTTC. It is translated as CASSLYRRGGYGYTF.

This clone was detected once. This rearrangement joins TRBV7-9 to TRBJ2-3; 7 bases line up with TRBD2. V lost 5 bases to trimming and J lost 6 bases; unmatched junction nucleotides: 8. Germline CDR1 SEHNR, CDR2 FQNEAQ (reference sequence). There are 14 residues in the CDR3. CDR3 nucleotides: TGTGCCAGCAGCCCAACTAGCGCCTGGGATACGCAGTATTTT. This gives the protein CASSPTSAWDTQYF.

This clone was recorded at least ten times. The rearrangement joins TRBV7-8 to TRBJ2-4, with TRBD1 matching over 8 bases. The length of the CDR3 is 13 residues. Looked up from germline, CDR1 is SGHVS and CDR2 is FQNEAQ. Trimming cost V 5 bases and J 6 bases; bases outside gene matches: 3. In nucleotides, the CDR3 is TGTGCCAGCAGCGAAGACAGGGGAAACATTCAGTACTTC. Its protein is CASSEDRGNIQYF. Full variable domain (missing parts from reference TRBV7-8 and TRBJ2-4): GAGVSQSPRYKVAKRGQDVALRCDPISGHVSLFWYQQALGQGPEFLTYFQNEAQLDKSGLPSDRFFAERPEGSVSTLKIQRTQQEDSAVYLCASSEDRGNIQYFGAGTRLSVL.

The J gene is TRBJ2-5, the V gene TRBV9; 11 nucleotides match TRBD2. The V gene end was trimmed by 4 bases and the J gene end by 5 bases; junction bases not matched to a gene: 16. The CDR3 is 18 residues long. Germline loops: CDR1 SGDLS, CDR2 YYNGEE. The chain's CDR3 is CASSPRPEASGGLETQYF. For the CDR3, the DNA is TGTGCCAGCAGCCCGAGGCCGGAGGCTAGCGGGGGGTTGGAGACCCAGTACTTC.

As DNA, the CDR3 is TGTGCCAGCAGCCAAGAGACTAACGACTACGAGCAGTACTTC. This gives the protein CASSQETNDYEQYF. The rearrangement links TRBV4-2 to TRBJ2-7; a weak D match, TRBD2 (5 bases). The CDR3 runs 14 residues. Looked up from germline, CDR1 is LGHNA and CDR2 is YNFKEQ. Deletions cut 0 bases from V and 3 bases from J, with 9 bases between.